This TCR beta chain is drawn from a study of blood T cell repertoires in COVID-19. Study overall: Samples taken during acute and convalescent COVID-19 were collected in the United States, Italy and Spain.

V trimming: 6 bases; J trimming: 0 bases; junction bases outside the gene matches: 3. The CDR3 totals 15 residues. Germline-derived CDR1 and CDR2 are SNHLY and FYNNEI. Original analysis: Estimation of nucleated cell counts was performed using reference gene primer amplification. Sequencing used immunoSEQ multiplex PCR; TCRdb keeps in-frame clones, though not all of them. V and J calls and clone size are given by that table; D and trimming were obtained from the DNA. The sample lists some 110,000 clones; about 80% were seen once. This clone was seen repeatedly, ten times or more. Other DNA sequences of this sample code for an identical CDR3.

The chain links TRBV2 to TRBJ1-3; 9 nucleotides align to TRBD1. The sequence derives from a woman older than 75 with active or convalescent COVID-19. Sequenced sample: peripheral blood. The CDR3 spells CASSGQGISGNTIYF. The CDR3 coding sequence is TGTGCCAGCAGCGGACAGGGGATCTCTGGAAACACCATATATTTT.